These T cell receptor beta chains were read from a single sample in a study of blood T cell repertoires in COVID-19. The data were produced by immunoSEQ multiplex PCR, yet TCRdb's version contains in-frame clones alone and is incomplete. The sample carries around 95,000 clones, around 88% recorded once. The material sequenced was peripheral blood. The receptors come from a human donor in a cohort sampled during active COVID-19. CDR3s include the opening cysteine and the closing phenylalanine or tryptophan. A D gene is named only where the DNA matches it firmly. Not every row has a clone size; where given, it reads once, few, many or a size class.

V gene,clone size,J gene,D gene,CDR3 protein,CDR3 DNA
TRBV24-1,-,TRBJ2-2,-,CATSDRLIGELFF,TGTGCCACCAGTGATCGACTAATCGGGGAGCTGTTTTTT
TRBV5-6,-,TRBJ2-7,-,CASTLGGGLTYEQYF,TGTGCCAGCACCCTTGGGGGGGGGCTTACCTACGAGCAGTACTTC
TRBV6-5,once,TRBJ1-5,TRBD1,CASSPTGIGYQPQHF,TGTGCCAGCAGCCCGACAGGGATAGGCTATCAGCCCCAGCATTTT
TRBV9,-,TRBJ2-7,-,CASSRGLIYEQYF,TGTGCCAGCAGCAGAGGACTGATCTACGAGCAGTACTTC
TRBV5-1,-,TRBJ1-5,TRBD1,CASGTGDRNQPQHF,TGCGCCAGCGGGACAGGGGATCGCAATCAGCCCCAGCATTTT
TRBV28,-,TRBJ2-1,TRBD1,CASSQAGQGANEQFF,TGTGCCAGCAGCCAAGCGGGACAGGGCGCCAATGAGCAGTTCTTC
TRBV6-5,-,TRBJ1-5,TRBD1,CATGRQGNQPQHF,TGTGCCACCGGAAGACAGGGAAATCAGCCCCAGCATTTT
TRBV7-8,-,TRBJ2-5,TRBD1,CASSSFRDRYF,TGTGCCAGCAGCTCGTTCCGGGACAGGTACTTC
TRBV6-5,-,TRBJ1-2,TRBD1,CASSYSYRGEYGYTF,TGTGCCAGCAGTTACTCCTACAGGGGCGAGTATGGCTACACCTTC
TRBV6-5,-,TRBJ1-5,TRBD1,CASSSTGGTNQPQHF,TGTGCCAGCAGTTCTACAGGGGGTACCAATCAGCCCCAGCATTTT
TRBV11-2,-,TRBJ2-2,-,CASSFLTGELFF,TGTGCCAGCAGCTTTTTAACCGGGGAGCTGTTTTTT
TRBV5-1,-,TRBJ2-7,-,CASSTLGGQGAMYEQYF,TGCGCCAGCAGCACCCTGGGGGGGCAGGGGGCCATGTACGAGCAGTACTTC
TRBV6-4,-,TRBJ2-1,-,CASSVGLRYNEQFF,TGTGCCAGCAGTGTCGGGTTGAGGTACAATGAGCAGTTCTTC
TRBV27,-,TRBJ2-1,TRBD1,CASSKTGGLSYNEQFF,TGTGCCAGCAGTAAGACAGGGGGCCTTTCCTACAATGAGCAGTTCTTC
TRBV7-2,-,TRBJ1-2,-,CASSSAGAPDGYTF,TGTGCCAGCAGCTCGGCGGGTGCGCCCGATGGCTACACCTTC
TRBV4-1,once,TRBJ2-1,-,CASSQEGSGADNEQFF,TGCGCCAGCAGCCAAGAAGGTAGCGGTGCCGACAATGAGCAGTTCTTC
TRBV6-1,-,TRBJ2-4,-,CASSDLWTNKNIQYF,TGTGCCAGCAGTGATCTATGGACTAACAAAAACATTCAGTACTTC
TRBV27,-,TRBJ2-7,-,CASLRGTEQYF,TGTGCCAGTCTTAGGGGTACCGAGCAGTACTTC